Shown below are 5 T cell receptor beta chains from a single sample sequenced in a study of shared clonotypes between healthy human individuals. Only in-frame clones appear in the TCRdb table, and some are missing; sequencing was by immunoSEQ multiplex PCR. This sample carries approximately 92,000 clones, around 68% of them seen once, and the ten largest clones take approximately 50%. The sample taken for sequencing was memory CD8+ T cells sorted from blood. Subset defined: CD45RO+ cells pooled with CCR7-negative TemRA cells. The source of these receptors is a man aged 30 to 39 in good health.

The chain recombines TRBV2 with TRBJ2-4; the D gene is possibly TRBD2 (5 bases). The CDR3 covers 14 residues. Germline loops: CDR1 SNHLY, CDR2 FYNNEI. V was clipped by 4 bases and J by 3 bases, with 10 bases between them. CDR3 sequence reads: CASSVAGGKNIQYF. The CDR3 bases are TGTGCCAGCAGTGTCGCGGGTGGCAAAAACATTCAGTACTTC.

The rearrangement joins TRBV5-6 to TRBJ1-5; D might be TRBD1 (6 bases). Per the germline V gene, CDR1 is SGHDT and CDR2 is YYEEEE. There are 13 residues in the CDR3. V was shortened by 2 bases and J by 4 bases, with 7 bases between the two germline ends. DNA of the CDR3: TGTGCCAGCAGCTTTGGACAGAATCAGCCCCAGCATTTT. This encodes CASSFGQNQPQHF.

The V gene is TRBV5-4, the J gene TRBJ2-4; D gene uncertain. The V gene lost 0 bases and the J gene lost 8 bases, with 6 bases spanning the gap. The CDR3 totals 12 residues. Germline assignment: CDR1 SGHNT and CDR2 YYREEE (reference sequence). The CDR3 sequence: CASSLELDIQYF. The CDR3 nucleotides are TGTGCCAGCAGCTTGGAGTTGGACATTCAGTACTTC.

V and J are TRBV5-4 and TRBJ2-7; either TRBD1 or TRBD2 may fit D (5 bases each). The CDR3 loop spans 19 amino acids. Trimming removed 4 bases from V and 2 bases from J, with 28 bases in between. CDR1 is SGHNT, CDR2 YYREEE, per germline (reference sequence). DNA of the CDR3: TGTGCCAGCAGCAGCCGGACCGGGACGGCCGCTTCCCAAGCCTACGAGCAGTACTTC. Its protein is CASSSRTGTAASQAYEQYF.

V usage is TRBV2 and J usage is TRBJ2-1; TRBD2 agrees at 9 bases. Germline trimming cut 10 bases from V and 6 bases from J; bases unmatched to any gene: 10. The CDR3 length is 14 residues. The germline gives CDR1 SNHLY, CDR2 FYNNEI. The CDR3 sequence is CAKVREGRINEQFF. CDR3 in DNA: TGTGCCAAAGTGCGGGAGGGCCGTATCAATGAGCAGTTCTTC.